Here is one T cell receptor beta chain with its context. This specimen belongs to a study of blood T cell repertoires in COVID-19. Overall study context: From T cells, B-cell-depleted T cells, or PBMCs came the material, which was cDNA or gDNA.

Per the original methods: From reference gene primer amplification, estimates of nucleated cell counts were derived. Only in-frame clones appear in the TCRdb table, and some are missing; sequencing was by immunoSEQ multiplex PCR. Clonal size and the V and J genes are those of that table, whereas D and trimming came from the DNA. The sample lists some 260,000 clones, 80% to 90% occurring once. There are 15 residues in the CDR3. Germline V lookup: CDR1 MNHEY, CDR2 SMNVEV (reference sequence). The V end was cut by 5 bases, the J end by 8 bases, with 18 bases between. Sequences were obtained from PBMCs or T cells enriched from blood (not recorded which). This receptor was taken from a man in his forties who had recovered from COVID-19. This rearrangement joins TRBV27 to TRBJ1-4, with D unresolved. CDR3 in amino acids: CASSPAFPGGEKLFF. As DNA, the CDR3 is TGTGCCAGCAGTCCGGCGTTTCCCGGCGGGGAAAAACTGTTTTTT.